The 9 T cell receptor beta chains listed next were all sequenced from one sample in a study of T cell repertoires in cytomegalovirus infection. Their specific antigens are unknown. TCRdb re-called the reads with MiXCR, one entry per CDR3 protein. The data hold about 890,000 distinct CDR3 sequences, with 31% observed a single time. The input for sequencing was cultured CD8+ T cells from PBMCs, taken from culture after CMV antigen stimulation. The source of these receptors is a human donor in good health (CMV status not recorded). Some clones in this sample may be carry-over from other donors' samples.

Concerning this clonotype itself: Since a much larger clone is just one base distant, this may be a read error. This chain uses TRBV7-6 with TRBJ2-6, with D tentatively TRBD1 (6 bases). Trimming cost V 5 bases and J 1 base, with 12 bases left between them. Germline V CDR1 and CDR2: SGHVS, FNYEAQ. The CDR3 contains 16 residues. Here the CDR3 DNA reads TGTGCCAGCAGCATGACAGGTCTTTCTGGGGCCAACGTCCTGACTTTC. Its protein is CASSMTGLSGANVLTF.

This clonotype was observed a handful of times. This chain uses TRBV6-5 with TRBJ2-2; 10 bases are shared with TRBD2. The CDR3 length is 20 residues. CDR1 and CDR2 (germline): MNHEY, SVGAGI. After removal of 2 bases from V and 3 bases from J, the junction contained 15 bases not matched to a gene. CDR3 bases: TGTGCCAGCAGTTACCGGCTGGGGGAAGCGGGGGGGCCCGACACCGGGGAGCTGTTTTTT. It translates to CASSYRLGEAGGPDTGELFF.

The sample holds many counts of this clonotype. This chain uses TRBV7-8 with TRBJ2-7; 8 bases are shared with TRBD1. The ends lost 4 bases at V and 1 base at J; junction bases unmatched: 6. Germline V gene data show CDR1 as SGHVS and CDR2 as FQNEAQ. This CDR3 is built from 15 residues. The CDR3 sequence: CASSSSWDRSYEQYF. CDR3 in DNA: TGTGCCAGCAGCTCGTCCTGGGACAGGTCCTACGAGCAGTACTTC.

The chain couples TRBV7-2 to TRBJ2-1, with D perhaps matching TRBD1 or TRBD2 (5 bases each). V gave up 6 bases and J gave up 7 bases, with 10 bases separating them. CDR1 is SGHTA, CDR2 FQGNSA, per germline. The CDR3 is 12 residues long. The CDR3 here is CASRVGVNEQFF. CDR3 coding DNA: TGTGCCAGCAGGGTGGGGGTGAATGAGCAGTTCTTC. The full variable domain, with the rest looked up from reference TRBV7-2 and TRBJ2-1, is GAGVSQSPSNKVTEKGKDVELRCDPISGHTALYWYRQSLGQGLEFLIYFQGNSAPDKSGLPSDRFSAERTGGSVSTLTIQRTQQEDSAVYLCASRVGVNEQFFGPGTRLTVL.

The CDR3 nucleotides read TGTGCCAGCGGATTAGCGGGGGGGCCAGATACGCAGTATTTT. Its protein is CASGLAGGPDTQYF. The chain couples TRBV6-5 to TRBJ2-3; 11 bases are a match to TRBD2. The germline V gene has CDR1 MNHEY and CDR2 SVGAGI. V lost 8 bases and J lost 4; bases outside the gene matches: 5. The CDR3 has 14 residues.

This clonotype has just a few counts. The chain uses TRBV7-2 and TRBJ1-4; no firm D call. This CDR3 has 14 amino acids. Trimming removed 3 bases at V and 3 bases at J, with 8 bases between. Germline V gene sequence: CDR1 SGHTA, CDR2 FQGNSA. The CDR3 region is CASSFMDSNEKLFF. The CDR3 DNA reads TGTGCCAGCAGCTTCATGGACTCTAATGAAAAACTGTTTTTT.

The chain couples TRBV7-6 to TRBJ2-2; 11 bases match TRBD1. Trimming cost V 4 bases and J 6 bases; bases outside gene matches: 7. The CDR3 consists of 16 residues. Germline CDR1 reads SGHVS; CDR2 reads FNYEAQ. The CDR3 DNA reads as TGTGCCAGCAGCTCACCGGACAGGGGGCTACCCGGGGAGCTGTTTTTT. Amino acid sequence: CASSSPDRGLPGELFF.

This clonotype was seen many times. The CDR3 region has the DNA TGTGCCAGCAGCTCCGGGACAGGGGCGAACACTGAAGCTTTCTTT. Translation: CASSSGTGANTEAFF. The genes are TRBV7-8 and TRBJ1-1; 10 nucleotides align to TRBD1. The CDR3 is 15 residues long. J gave up 1 base and V 4 bases, and 3 bases lay outside the gene matches. Per the germline V gene, CDR1 is SGHVS and CDR2 is FQNEAQ.

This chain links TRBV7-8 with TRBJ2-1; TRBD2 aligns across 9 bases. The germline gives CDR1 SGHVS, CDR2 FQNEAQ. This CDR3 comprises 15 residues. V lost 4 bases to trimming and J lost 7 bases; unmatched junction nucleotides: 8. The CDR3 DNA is TGTGCCAGCAGCTCCGTGGCGGGGGGGCCGAATGAGCAGTTCTTC. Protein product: CASSSVAGGPNEQFF.